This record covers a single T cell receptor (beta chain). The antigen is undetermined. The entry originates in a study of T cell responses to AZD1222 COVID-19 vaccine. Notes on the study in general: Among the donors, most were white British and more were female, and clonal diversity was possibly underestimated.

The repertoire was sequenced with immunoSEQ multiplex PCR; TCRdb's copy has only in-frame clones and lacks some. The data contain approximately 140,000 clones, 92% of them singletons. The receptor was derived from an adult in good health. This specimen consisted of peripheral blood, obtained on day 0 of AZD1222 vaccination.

The CDR3 DNA reads TGTGCCAGCATTTATGACAGGGGGAGCACAGATACGCAGTATTTT. Amino acids: CASIYDRGSTDTQYF. The chain links TRBV2 to TRBJ2-3; 9 nucleotides align to TRBD1. Germline CDR1 SNHLY, CDR2 FYNNEI. After removal of 7 bases from V and 0 bases from J, the junction contained 5 bases not matched to a gene. There are 15 residues in the CDR3. The full variable domain, its missing parts supplied by reference TRBV2 and TRBJ2-3, is EPEVTQTPSHQVTQMGQEVILRCVPISNHLYFYWYRQILGQKVEFLVSFYNNEISEKSEIFDDQFSVERPDGSNFTLKIRSTKLEDSAMYFCASIYDRGSTDTQYFGPGTRLTVL.